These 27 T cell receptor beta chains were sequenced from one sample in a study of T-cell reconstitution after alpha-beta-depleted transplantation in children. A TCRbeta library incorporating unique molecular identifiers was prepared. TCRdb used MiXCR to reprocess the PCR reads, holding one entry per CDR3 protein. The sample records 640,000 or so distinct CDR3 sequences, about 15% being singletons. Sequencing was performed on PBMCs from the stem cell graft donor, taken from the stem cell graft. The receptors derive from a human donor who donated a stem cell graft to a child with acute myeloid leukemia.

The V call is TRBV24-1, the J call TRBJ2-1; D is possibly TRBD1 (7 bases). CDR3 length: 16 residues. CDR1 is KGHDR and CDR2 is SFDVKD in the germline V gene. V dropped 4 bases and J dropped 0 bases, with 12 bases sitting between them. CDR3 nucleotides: TGTGCCACCAGTGACCCAGGGGGGCTCTCCTACAATGAGCAGTTCTTC. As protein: CATSDPGGLSYNEQFF.

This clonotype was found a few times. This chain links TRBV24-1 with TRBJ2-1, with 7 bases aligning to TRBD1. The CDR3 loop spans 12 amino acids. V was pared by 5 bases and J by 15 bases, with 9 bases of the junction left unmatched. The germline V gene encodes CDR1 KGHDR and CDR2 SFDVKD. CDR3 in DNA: TGTGCCACCAGTGCCAAACAGGGGCAGCTGTTCTTC. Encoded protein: CATSAKQGQLFF.

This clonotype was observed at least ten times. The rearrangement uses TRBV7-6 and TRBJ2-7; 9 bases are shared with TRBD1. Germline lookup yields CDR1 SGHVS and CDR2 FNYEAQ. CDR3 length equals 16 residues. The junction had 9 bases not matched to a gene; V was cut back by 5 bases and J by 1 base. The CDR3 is CASSLLLGTGSYEQYF. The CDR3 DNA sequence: TGTGCCAGCAGCCTACTCCTCGGGACAGGGTCCTACGAGCAGTACTTC.

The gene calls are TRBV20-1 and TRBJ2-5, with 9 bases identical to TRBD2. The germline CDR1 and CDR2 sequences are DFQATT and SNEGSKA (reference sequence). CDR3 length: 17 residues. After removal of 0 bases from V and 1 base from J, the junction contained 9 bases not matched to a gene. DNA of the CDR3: TGCAGTGCTAGAGAAAAGAAGCGGGGGGAGTCCCAAGAGACCCAGTACTTC. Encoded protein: CSAREKKRGESQETQYF.

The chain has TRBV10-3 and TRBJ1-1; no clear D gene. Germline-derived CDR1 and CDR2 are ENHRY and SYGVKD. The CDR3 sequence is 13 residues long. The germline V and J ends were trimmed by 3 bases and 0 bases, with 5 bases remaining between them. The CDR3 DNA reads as TGTGCCATCAGTGACAGATTGAACACTGAAGCTTTCTTT. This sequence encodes CAISDRLNTEAFF.

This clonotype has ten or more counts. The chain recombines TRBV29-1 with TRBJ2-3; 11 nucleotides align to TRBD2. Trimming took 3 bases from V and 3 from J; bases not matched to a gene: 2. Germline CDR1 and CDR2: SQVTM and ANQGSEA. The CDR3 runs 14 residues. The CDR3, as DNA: TGCAGCGTTGAGGGACTAGCGGTGACAGATACGCAGTATTTT. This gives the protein CSVEGLAVTDTQYF.

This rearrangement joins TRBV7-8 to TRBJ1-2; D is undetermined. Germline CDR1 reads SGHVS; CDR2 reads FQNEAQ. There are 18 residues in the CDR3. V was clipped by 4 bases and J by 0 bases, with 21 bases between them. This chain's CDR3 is CASSSLVYRKKANYGYTF. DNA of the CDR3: TGTGCCAGCAGCTCCTTGGTTTACCGGAAAAAGGCTAACTATGGCTACACCTTC.

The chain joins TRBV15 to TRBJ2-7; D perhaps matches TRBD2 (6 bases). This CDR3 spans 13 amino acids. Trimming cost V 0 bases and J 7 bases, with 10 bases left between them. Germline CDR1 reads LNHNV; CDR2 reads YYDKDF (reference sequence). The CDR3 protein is CATSRDAGREQYF. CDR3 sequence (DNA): TGTGCCACCAGCAGAGATGCGGGACGGGAGCAGTACTTC. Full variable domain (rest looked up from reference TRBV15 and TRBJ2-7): DAMVIQNPRYQVTQFGKPVTLSCSQTLNHNVMYWYQQKSSQAPKLLFHYYDKDFNNEADTPDNFQSRRPNTSFCFLDIRSPGLGDTAMYLCATSRDAGREQYFGPGTRLTVT.

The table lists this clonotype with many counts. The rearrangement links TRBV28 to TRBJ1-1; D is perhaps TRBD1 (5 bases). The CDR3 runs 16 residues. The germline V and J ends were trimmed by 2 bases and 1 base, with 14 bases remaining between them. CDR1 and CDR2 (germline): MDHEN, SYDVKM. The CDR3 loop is CASSLDRAGKNTEAFF. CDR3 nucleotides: TGTGCCAGCAGTTTAGATAGGGCAGGGAAGAACACTGAAGCTTTCTTT.

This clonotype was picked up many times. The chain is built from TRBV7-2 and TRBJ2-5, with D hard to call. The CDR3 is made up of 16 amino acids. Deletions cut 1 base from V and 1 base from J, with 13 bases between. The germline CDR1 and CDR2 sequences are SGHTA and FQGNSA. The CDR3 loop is CASSLGASNAQETQYF. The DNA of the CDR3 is TGTGCCAGCAGCTTAGGGGCTAGTAATGCCCAAGAGACCCAGTACTTC.

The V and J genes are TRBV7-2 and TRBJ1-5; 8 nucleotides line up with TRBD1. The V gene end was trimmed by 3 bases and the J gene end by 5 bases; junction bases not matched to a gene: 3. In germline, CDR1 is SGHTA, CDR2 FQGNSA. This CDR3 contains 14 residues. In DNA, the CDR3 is TGTGCCAGCAGCTTGAGACAGGGGCATCAGCCCCAGCATTTT. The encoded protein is CASSLRQGHQPQHF. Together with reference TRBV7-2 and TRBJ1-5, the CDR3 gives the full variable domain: GAGVSQSPSNKVTEKGKDVELRCDPISGHTALYWYRQSLGQGLEFLIYFQGNSAPDKSGLPSDRFSAERTGGSVSTLTIQRTQQEDSAVYLCASSLRQGHQPQHFGDGTRLSIL.

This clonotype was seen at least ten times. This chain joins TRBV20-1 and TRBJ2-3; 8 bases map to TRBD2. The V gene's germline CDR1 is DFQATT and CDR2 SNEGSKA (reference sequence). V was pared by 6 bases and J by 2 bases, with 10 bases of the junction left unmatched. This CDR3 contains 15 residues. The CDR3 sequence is CSAFTQRGITDTQYF. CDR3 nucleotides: TGCAGTGCCTTCACCCAGCGGGGGATCACAGATACGCAGTATTTT.

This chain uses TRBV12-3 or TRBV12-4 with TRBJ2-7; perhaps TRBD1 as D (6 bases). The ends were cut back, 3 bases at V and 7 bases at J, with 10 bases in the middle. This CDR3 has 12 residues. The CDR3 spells CASSLTDREQYF. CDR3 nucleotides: TGTGCCAGCAGTTTGACTGACAGGGAGCAGTACTTC.

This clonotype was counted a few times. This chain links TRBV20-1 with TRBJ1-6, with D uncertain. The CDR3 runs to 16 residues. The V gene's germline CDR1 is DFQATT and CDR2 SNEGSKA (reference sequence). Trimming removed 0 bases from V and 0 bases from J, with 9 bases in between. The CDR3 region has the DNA TGCAGTGCTAGAGACCCCTTCGTCTCCTATAATTCACCCCTCCACTTT. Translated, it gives CSARDPFVSYNSPLHF.

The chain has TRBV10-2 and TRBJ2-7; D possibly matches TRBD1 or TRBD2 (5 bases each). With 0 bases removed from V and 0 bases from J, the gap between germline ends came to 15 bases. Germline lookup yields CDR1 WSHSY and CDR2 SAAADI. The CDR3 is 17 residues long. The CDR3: CASSESIWGTLSYEQYV. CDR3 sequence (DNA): TGCGCCAGCAGTGAGTCGATCTGGGGGACCCTCTCCTACGAGCAGTACGTC.

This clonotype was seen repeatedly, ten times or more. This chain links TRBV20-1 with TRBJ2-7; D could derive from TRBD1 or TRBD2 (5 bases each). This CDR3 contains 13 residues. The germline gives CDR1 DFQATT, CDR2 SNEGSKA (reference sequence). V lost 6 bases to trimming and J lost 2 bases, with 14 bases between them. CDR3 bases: TGCAGTGCGCCCCGGGACGGCACCTACGAGCAGTACGTC. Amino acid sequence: CSAPRDGTYEQYV.

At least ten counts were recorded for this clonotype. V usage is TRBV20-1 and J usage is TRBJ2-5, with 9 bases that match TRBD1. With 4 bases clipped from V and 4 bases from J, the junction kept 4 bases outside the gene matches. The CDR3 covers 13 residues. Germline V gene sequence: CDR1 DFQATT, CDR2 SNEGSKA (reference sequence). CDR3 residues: CSAIVQGAETQYF. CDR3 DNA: TGCAGTGCTATTGTACAGGGGGCAGAGACCCAGTACTTC.

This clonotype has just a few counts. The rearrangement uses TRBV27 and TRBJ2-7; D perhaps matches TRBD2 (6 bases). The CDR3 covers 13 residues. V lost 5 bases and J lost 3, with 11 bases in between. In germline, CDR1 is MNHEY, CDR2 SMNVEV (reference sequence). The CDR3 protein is CASSQGSGYEQYF. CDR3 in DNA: TGTGCCAGCAGTCAGGGTAGCGGCTACGAGCAGTACTTC.

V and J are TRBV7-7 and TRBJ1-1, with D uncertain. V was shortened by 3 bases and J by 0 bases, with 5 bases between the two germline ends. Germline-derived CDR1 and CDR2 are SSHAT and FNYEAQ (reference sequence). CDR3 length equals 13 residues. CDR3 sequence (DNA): TGTGCCAGCAGCTTCGGTCTGAACACTGAAGCTTTCTTT. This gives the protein CASSFGLNTEAFF.

This chain's CDR3 is CAWTVRGSAGYTF. CDR3 nucleotide sequence: TGTGCCTGGACCGTGCGGGGATCAGCTGGCTACACCTTC. The chain combines TRBV30 with TRBJ1-2; D is unresolved. Looked up from germline, CDR1 is GTSNPN and CDR2 is SVGIG (reference sequence). The V and J ends lost 4 bases and 7 bases respectively, with 16 bases between them. The CDR3 is made up of 13 amino acids. The full variable domain, rest sourced from reference TRBV30 and TRBJ1-2, is SQTIHQWPATLVQPVGSPLSLECTVEGTSNPNLYWYRQAAGRGLQLLFYSVGIGQISSEVPQNLSASRPQDRQFILSSKKLLLSDSGFYLCAWTVRGSAGYTFGSGTRLTVV.

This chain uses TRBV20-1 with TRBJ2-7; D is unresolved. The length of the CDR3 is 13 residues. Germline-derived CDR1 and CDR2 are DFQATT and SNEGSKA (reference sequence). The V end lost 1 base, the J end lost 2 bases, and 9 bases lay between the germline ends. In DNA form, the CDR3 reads TGCAGTGCTAGAGCCGGGTTAGCCTACGAGCAGTACGTC. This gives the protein CSARAGLAYEQYV.

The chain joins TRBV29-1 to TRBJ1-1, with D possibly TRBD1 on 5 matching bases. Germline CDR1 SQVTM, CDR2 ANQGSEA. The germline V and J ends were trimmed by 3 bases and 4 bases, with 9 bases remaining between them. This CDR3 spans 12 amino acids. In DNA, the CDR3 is TGCAGCGTTGACCCGGGGGGCACTGAAGCTTTCTTT. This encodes CSVDPGGTEAFF.

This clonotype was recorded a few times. CDR3 nucleotide sequence: TGTGCCAGCAGTTCCGATAGTGTGTTCACAGATACGCAGTATTTT. Its translation is CASSSDSVFTDTQYF. The rearrangement links TRBV12-3 or TRBV12-4 to TRBJ2-3; D unclear. This CDR3 is built from 15 residues. The V end was cut by 4 bases, the J end by 2 bases, with 13 bases between.

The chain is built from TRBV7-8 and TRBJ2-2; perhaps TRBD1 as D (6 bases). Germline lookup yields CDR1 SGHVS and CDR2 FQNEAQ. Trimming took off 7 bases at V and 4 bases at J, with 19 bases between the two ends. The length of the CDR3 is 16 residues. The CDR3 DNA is TGTGCCAGCACCGAAATCAGGGGCCTATTCACCGGGGAGCTGTTTTTT. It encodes CASTEIRGLFTGELFF.

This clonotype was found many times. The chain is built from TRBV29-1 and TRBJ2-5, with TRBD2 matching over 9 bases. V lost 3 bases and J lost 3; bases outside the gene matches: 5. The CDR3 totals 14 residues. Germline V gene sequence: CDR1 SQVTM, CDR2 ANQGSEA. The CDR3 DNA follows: TGCAGCGTTGAGGGGCGGGGGGGAGAAGAGACCCAGTACTTC. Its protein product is CSVEGRGGEETQYF.

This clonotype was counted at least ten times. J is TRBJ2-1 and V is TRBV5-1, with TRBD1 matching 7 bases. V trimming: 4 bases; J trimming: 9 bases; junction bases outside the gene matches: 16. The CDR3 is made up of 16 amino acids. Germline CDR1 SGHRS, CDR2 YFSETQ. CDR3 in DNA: TGCGCCAGCAGCCATCACAGGGGACCGGGACCAAGTGAGCAGTTCTTC. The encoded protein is CASSHHRGPGPSEQFF. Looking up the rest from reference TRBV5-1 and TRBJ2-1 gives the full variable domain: KAGVTQTPRYLIKTRGQQVTLSCSPISGHRSVSWYQQTPGQGLQFLFEYFSETQRNKGNFPGRFSGRQFSNSRSEMNVSTLELGDSALYLCASSHHRGPGPSEQFFGPGTRLTVL.

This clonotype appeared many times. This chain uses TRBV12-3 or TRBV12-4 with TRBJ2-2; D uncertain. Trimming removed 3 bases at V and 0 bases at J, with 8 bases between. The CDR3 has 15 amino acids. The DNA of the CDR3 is TGTGCCAGCAGTTTTAGCCTAGCGAACACCGGGGAGCTGTTTTTT. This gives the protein CASSFSLANTGELFF.